The sequence of this TCR beta chain was determined in a study of Ad26.COV2.S vaccination and SARS-CoV-2 variants. Study details: Donor was assigned to the Ad26.COV2.S arm of trial COV1001.

Assay used: immunoSEQ multiplex PCR; TCRdb lists only in-frame clones, some missing. This sample carries around 300,000 clones, about 87% of them seen once, and the ten largest clones take 6.4%. The CDR3 covers 16 residues. The V segment lost 6 bases and the J segment 6 bases; nucleotides outside the gene matches: 11. Germline CDR1 is MNHEY and CDR2 is SVGEGT. The sample's treatment: some 19 received Ad26.COV2.S at low or high dose, single or two shots; several received placebo; per-sample allocation not given. Samples came from day 63 after the first vaccine or placebo injection. A Boston adult aged 18-55 years was the donor.

The chain recombines TRBV6-2 or TRBV6-3 with TRBJ2-2, with 9 positions matching TRBD1. The origin of this receptor is a person aged 18-60 years who received the Ad26.COV2.S COVID-19 vaccine or a placebo. The input for sequencing was peripheral blood, taken in a trial of Ad26.COV2.S vaccine versus placebo. For the CDR3, the DNA is TGTGCCAGCAGCAAACCAGACAGGGGGAGGGCCGGGGAGCTGTTTTTT. It translates to CASSKPDRGRAGELFF.